One sample yielded the 30 T cell receptor beta chains listed below, sequenced in a study of T cells in tuberculosis. After thawing and overnight rest, PBMC were stained with GMM-loaded CD1B tetramer, viability dye and anti-CD3 for sorting. The lipid loaded on the CD1B tetramers was C32 glucose monomycolate from Rhodococcus equi. Clones were sequenced by immunoSEQ multiplex PCR, and TCRdb holds only the in-frame ones, with some missing. The sample lists about 58,000 clones; 88% were seen once. Input material: CD1b-GMM tetramer-negative cells sorted from PBMCs. The receptors stem from an adult woman with latent tuberculosis.

By frequency in the sample, this clone is medium-sized (0.01 to 0.1%). The chain is built from TRBV6-7 and TRBJ2-7; a weak D match, TRBD2 (6 bases). TRBV6-7 is placed among ORFs of uncertain function. The CDR3 extends over 16 amino acids. V lost 6 bases, J lost 1 base, and 19 bases lay in between. The CDR3 protein is CASSDRDCRTSYEQYF. Written as DNA, the CDR3 is TGTGCCAGCAGCGATAGGGACTGCCGGACATCCTACGAGCAGTACTTC.

About this clone: In the same sample, other DNA sequences code for this CDR3. The chain employs TRBV5-4 and TRBJ2-1; D is uncertain. The CDR3 has 11 residues. V was clipped by 1 base and J by 7 bases, with 3 bases between them. Germline lookup yields CDR1 SGHNT and CDR2 YYREEE (reference sequence). Here the CDR3 DNA reads TGTGCCAGCAGCTTGTCGAATGAGCAGTTCTTC. Amino acid sequence: CASSLSNEQFF.

Here the CDR3 reads CASSLLQETDTQYF. CDR3 coding DNA: TGTGCCAGCAGTTTGTTACAGGAGACAGATACGCAGTATTTT. The V and J genes are TRBV27 and TRBJ2-3; D might be TRBD1 (5 bases). Germline V CDR1 and CDR2: MNHEY, SMNVEV (reference sequence). CDR3 length equals 14 residues. V gave up 3 bases and J gave up 3 bases, with 10 bases separating them.

J is TRBJ2-2 and V is TRBV4-2, with 7 positions matching TRBD2. J lost 3 bases, V lost 0 bases, and 7 bases had no gene match. Germline V gives CDR1 LGHNA, CDR2 YNFKEQ. This CDR3 spans 17 amino acids. This chain's CDR3 is CASSQEGGDFDTGELFF. The DNA for the CDR3 is TGTGCCAGCAGCCAAGAGGGGGGGGACTTCGACACCGGGGAGCTGTTTTTT.

The chain links TRBV4-3 to TRBJ2-7; maybe TRBD1 (6 bases). The CDR3 spans 13 residues. From germline, CDR1 is LGHNA and CDR2 YSLEER. Trimming removed 6 bases from V and 5 bases from J, with 14 bases in between. The CDR3 spells CASSRTEGHEQYF. The CDR3 bases are TGCGCCAGCAGTCGGACAGAAGGCCACGAGCAGTACTTC.

V usage is TRBV1 and J usage is TRBJ2-1; whether TRBD2, the table's D call, matches the DNA was not checked. TRBV1 is noted as a pseudogene. The CDR3 has 19 amino acids. CDR3 region: CTSSQLPRQRAWTYNEQFF. CDR3 DNA: TGCACCAGCAGCCAACTTCCCCGTCAGCGGGCATGGACCTACAATGAGCAGTTCTTC.

The rearrangement joins TRBV7-2 to TRBJ1-4, with TRBD1 identical over 8 bases. The CDR3 has 14 residues. Germline V lookup: CDR1 SGHTA, CDR2 FQGNSA. With V trimmed by 4 bases and J by 5 bases, 3 bases remained unmatched. CDR3 in amino acids: CASSSQGGNEKLFF. CDR3 in DNA: TGTGCCAGCAGCTCACAGGGGGGGAATGAAAAACTGTTTTTT.

The rearrangement links TRBV27 to TRBJ1-5, with D maybe TRBD1 (6 bases). Germline CDR1 reads MNHEY; CDR2 reads SMNVEV (reference sequence). This CDR3 has 16 residues. Trimming took off 5 bases at V and 5 bases at J, with 19 bases between the two ends. CDR3 in DNA: TGTGCCAGCAGTCACTACCCATCAGGGACACATCAGCCCCAGCATTTT. Translated: CASSHYPSGTHQPQHF.

This chain joins TRBV4-1 and TRBJ2-7; 9 positions agree with TRBD1. Per germline, CDR1 MGHRA and CDR2 YSYEKL. The CDR3 is made up of 15 amino acids. After removal of 1 base from V and 2 bases from J, the junction contained 3 bases not matched to a gene. The CDR3 region is CASSQVGTGPYEQYF. In nucleotides, the CDR3 is TGCGCCAGCAGCCAAGTTGGGACAGGGCCCTACGAGCAGTACTTC.

This rearrangement joins TRBV28 to TRBJ2-1; 7 bases align to TRBD2. V shed 3 bases, J shed 0 bases, and the junction held 11 bases outside the gene matches. The germline CDR1 and CDR2 sequences are MDHEN and SYDVKM. The CDR3 contains 18 residues. CDR3 DNA: TGTGCCAGCAGTTTTTGGGGGGTAGCGGGCAGCTCCTACAATGAGCAGTTCTTC. It encodes CASSFWGVAGSSYNEQFF.

The genes are TRBV19 and TRBJ2-7; no clear D. The CDR3 extends over 14 amino acids. Trimming removed 4 bases at V and 0 bases at J, with 10 bases between. CDR1 is LNHDA and CDR2 is SQIVND in the germline V gene (reference sequence). CDR3 bases: TGTGCCAGTAGTAGTGGCGGTGGCTCCTACGAGCAGTACTTC. Its protein product is CASSSGGGSYEQYF.

The rearrangement joins TRBV7-9 to TRBJ1-1; no firm D call. V was cut by 2 bases and J by 3 bases, with 7 bases left in between. The germline gives CDR1 SEHNR, CDR2 FQNEAQ (reference sequence). The CDR3 runs 13 residues. DNA for the CDR3: TGTGCCAGCAGCTTACAAGGAGACACTGAAGCTTTCTTT. Amino acids: CASSLQGDTEAFF.

The chain carries TRBV7-9 and TRBJ2-3; a weak D match, TRBD2 (6 bases). The V end was cut by 4 bases, the J end by 3 bases, with 11 bases between. The CDR3 runs to 14 residues. Germline V gene sequence: CDR1 SEHNR, CDR2 FQNEAQ (reference sequence). CDR3 sequence reads: CASSSYRGTDTQYF. CDR3 in DNA: TGTGCCAGCAGCTCTTACCGGGGGACAGATACGCAGTATTTT.

Only one count was recorded for this clone. The V and J genes are TRBV20-1 and TRBJ2-1; no clear D. Trimming shortened V by 4 bases and J by 14 bases, and 12 bases separated the two germline ends. The CDR3 length is 10 residues. CDR1 DFQATT and CDR2 SNEGSKA come from the germline V gene (reference sequence). In DNA, the CDR3 is TGCAGTGCTAAACTTATGAGCGAGTTCTTC. It translates to CSAKLMSEFF.

This chain uses TRBV18 with TRBJ1-2; no clear D. The CDR3 sequence is 16 residues long. Germline CDR1 reads KGHSH; CDR2 reads LQKENI. Trimming removed 3 bases from V and 4 bases from J, with 18 bases in between. CDR3: CASSPTTGGRGYGYTF. In nucleotides, the CDR3 is TGTGCCAGCTCACCTACAACGGGAGGGCGAGGCTATGGCTACACCTTC.

This clone was detected a few times. This chain joins TRBV5-6 and TRBJ2-7; TRBD1 aligns across 9 bases. The V gene end was trimmed by 5 bases and the J gene end by 1 base; junction bases not matched to a gene: 7. Looked up from germline, CDR1 is SGHDT and CDR2 is YYEEEE. This CDR3 has 15 residues. The CDR3 reads CASRPDRGRSYEQYF. CDR3 nucleotides: TGTGCCAGCAGACCGGACAGGGGAAGGTCCTACGAGCAGTACTTC.

This chain uses TRBV19 with TRBJ1-5; TRBD1 aligns across 7 bases. This CDR3 is built from 15 residues. CDR1 LNHDA and CDR2 SQIVND come from the germline V gene (reference sequence). Trimming at V came to 4 bases and at J to 2 bases, leaving 5 bases not matched to a gene. CDR3 sequence reads: CASSSHRGGNQPQHF. The CDR3 region has the DNA TGTGCCAGTAGTAGCCACAGGGGCGGCAATCAGCCCCAGCATTTT.

In this sample, this clone turned up a few times. The CDR3 reads CASSLGTSGSWDETQYF. The CDR3 DNA sequence: TGTGCCAGCAGTTTAGGGACTAGCGGGAGCTGGGATGAGACCCAGTACTTC. The chain is built from TRBV28 and TRBJ2-5, with 14 nucleotides matching TRBD2. Trimming at V came to 2 bases and at J to 5 bases, leaving 7 bases not matched to a gene. Per the germline V gene, CDR1 is MDHEN and CDR2 is SYDVKM. The CDR3 is made up of 17 amino acids.

The V and J genes are TRBV4-2 and TRBJ1-2; 7 positions agree with TRBD1. The CDR3 runs to 15 residues. From germline, CDR1 is LGHNA and CDR2 YNFKEQ. The trim removed 1 base at V and 2 bases at J, leaving 4 bases unmatched. The CDR3 spells CASSQAATGNYGYTF. CDR3 bases: TGTGCCAGCAGCCAAGCCGCGACAGGGAACTATGGCTACACCTTC.

The rearrangement uses TRBV27 and TRBJ2-7; 7 nucleotides line up with TRBD2. The CDR3 loop spans 14 amino acids. Looked up from germline, CDR1 is MNHEY and CDR2 is SMNVEV (reference sequence). V trimming: 6 bases; J trimming: 5 bases; junction bases outside the gene matches: 10. The CDR3 loop reads CASSQKRGSDEQYF. As DNA, the CDR3 is TGTGCCAGCAGCCAGAAGCGGGGATCGGACGAGCAGTACTTC.

This sequence joins TRBV7-6 and TRBJ2-7; D gene ambiguous. This CDR3 is 13 amino acids long. Germline loops: CDR1 SGHVS, CDR2 FNYEAQ. Trimming cost V 1 base and J 3 bases, with 7 bases left between them. CDR3 in DNA: TGTGCCAGCAGCTTAGGCGATTTCTACGAGCAGTACTTC. This encodes CASSLGDFYEQYF. Full variable domain (rest looked up from reference TRBV7-6 and TRBJ2-7): GAGVSQSPRYKVTKRGQDVALRCDPISGHVSLYWYRQALGQGPEFLTYFNYEAQQDKSGLPNDRFSAERPEGSISTLTIQRTEQRDSAMYRCASSLGDFYEQYFGPGTRLTVT.

This chain uses TRBV28 with TRBJ2-5; TRBD1 might be the D (6 bases). The CDR3 consists of 13 residues. V was pared by 5 bases and J by 3 bases, with 10 bases between. The germline V gene encodes CDR1 MDHEN and CDR2 SYDVKM. CDR3 sequence (DNA): TGTGCCAGCAGTCAAACAGGGAAAGAGACCCAGTACTTC. Translating gives CASSQTGKETQYF. The full variable domain, with the rest looked up from reference TRBV28 and TRBJ2-5, is DVKVTQSSRYLVKRTGEKVFLECVQDMDHENMFWYRQDPGLGLRLIYFSYDVKMKEKGDIPEGYSVSREKKERFSLILESASTNQTSMYLCASSQTGKETQYFGPGTRLLVL.

The chain links TRBV30 to TRBJ2-1; TRBD2 matches at 9 bases. This CDR3 is built from 14 residues. CDR1 and CDR2 from the germline V gene are GTSNPN and SVGIG (reference sequence). V shed 5 bases, J shed 5 bases, and the junction held 7 bases outside the gene matches. The CDR3 spells CAWSHRLADNEQFF. As DNA, the CDR3 is TGTGCCTGGTCTCATCGACTAGCGGACAATGAGCAGTTCTTC.

The chain is built from TRBV18 and TRBJ2-5, with 7 nucleotides matching TRBD1. The J segment lost 6 bases and the V segment lost 2 bases, leaving 3 bases of the junction unmatched. The germline gives CDR1 KGHSH, CDR2 LQKENI. The CDR3 spans 13 residues. This chain's CDR3 is CASSPTGAQTQYF. CDR3 sequence (DNA): TGTGCCAGCTCACCAACAGGGGCGCAGACCCAGTACTTC.

This clone was observed a few times. The chain links TRBV18 to TRBJ2-5; 7 bases are a match to TRBD1. J lost 1 base, V lost 3 bases, and 2 bases had no gene match. This CDR3 has 14 residues. Per germline, CDR1 KGHSH and CDR2 LQKENI. Written as DNA, the CDR3 is TGTGCCAGCTCACCGCGACAGGGCCAAGAGACCCAGTACTTC. Encoded protein: CASSPRQGQETQYF.

V and J are TRBV19 and TRBJ1-5; unclear D gene. This CDR3 has 15 residues. Germline CDR1 and CDR2: LNHDA and SQIVND (reference sequence). The V end lost 1 base, the J end lost 5 bases, and 12 bases lay between the germline ends. CDR3: CASSIGRLVDQPQHF. CDR3 DNA: TGTGCCAGTAGTATAGGACGGCTAGTCGATCAGCCCCAGCATTTT.

The count of this clone is one. The CDR3 DNA is TGTGCCAGCAGCTCACGGACAGGGGTAGATACGCAGTATTTT. Its translation: CASSSRTGVDTQYF. The chain combines TRBV9 with TRBJ2-3; TRBD1 matches 9 bases. The V gene's germline CDR1 is SGDLS and CDR2 YYNGEE. The ends lost 4 bases at V and 5 bases at J; junction bases unmatched: 5. The CDR3 extends over 14 amino acids.

J is TRBJ2-7 and V is TRBV7-2; D is ambiguous. This CDR3 contains 15 residues. Trimming removed 5 bases at V and 3 bases at J, with 17 bases between. Germline CDR1 reads SGHTA; CDR2 reads FQGNSA. DNA of the CDR3: TGTGCCAGCAGCAACGGTCCCCAGCCGGGCTACGAGCAGTACTTC. It encodes CASSNGPQPGYEQYF.

The rearrangement uses TRBV11-3 and TRBJ2-1; the D gene is possibly TRBD2 (6 bases). The CDR3 runs to 16 residues. Trimming cost V 6 bases and J 4 bases, with 19 bases left between them. Germline V gene data show CDR1 as SGHNT and CDR2 as YENEEA. The CDR3 protein is CASSSLAEMFYNEQFF. For the CDR3, the DNA is TGTGCCAGCAGTTCCTTAGCGGAAATGTTTTACAATGAGCAGTTCTTC. The whole variable domain, remainder taken from reference TRBV11-3 and TRBJ2-1, is EAGVVQSPRYKIIEKKQPVAFWCNPISGHNTLYWYLQNLGQGPELLIRYENEEAVDDSQLPKDRFSAERLKGVDSTLKIQPAELGDSAVYLCASSSLAEMFYNEQFFGPGTRLTVL.

This sequence joins TRBV2 and TRBJ1-6; the D gene is possibly TRBD1 (6 bases). From germline, CDR1 is SNHLY and CDR2 FYNNEI. Trimming removed 0 bases from V and 7 bases from J, with 10 bases in between. The CDR3 runs to 15 residues. The CDR3 region is CASSEATGTNSPLHF. The CDR3 coding sequence is TGTGCCAGCAGTGAAGCCACAGGGACCAATTCACCCCTCCACTTT.